The 4 T cell receptor beta chains reported below all come from one sample, sequenced in a study of human T cells and chemical hapten exposure (TCRdb year 2021). Unfractionated whole blood was collected in Tempus Blood RNA tubes, and total RNA was extracted from that blood. Library preparation used 5' RACE. These reads were obtained on an Illumina MiSeq. In TCRdb, the public reads were trimmed at Q25 with fastp and aligned with MiXCR, with productive beta chains retained. Rows merge per CDR3 protein into single entries with the most common DNA and genes. Present in this sample are 100,000 to 120,000 distinct CDR3 sequences, more than 15% of which were seen just once. Approximately 2.6% of the sample is taken by the ten largest. The receptors derive from a human donor in good health.

This chain links TRBV28 with TRBJ1-5; D is uncertain. CDR1 and CDR2 (germline): MDHEN, SYDVKM. This CDR3 has 13 amino acids. The ends were cut back, 6 bases at V and 0 bases at J, with 6 bases in the middle. The CDR3, as DNA: TGTGCCAGCAGGAGCAATAGCAATCAGCCCCAGCATTTT. Its translation: CASRSNSNQPQHF.

This clonotype was seen many times. The rearrangement links TRBV9 to TRBJ1-1; D uncertain. Germline assignment: CDR1 SGDLS and CDR2 YYNGEE. This CDR3 has 15 residues. Trimming took 2 bases from V and 5 from J, leaving 16 bases between them. As DNA, the CDR3 is TGTGCCAGCAGCGTCTCTCCCGTGAGGAGGACTGAAGCTTTCTTT. It codes for CASSVSPVRRTEAFF. The full variable domain, in which reference TRBV9 and TRBJ1-1 provide the parts outside the CDR3, is DSGVTQTPKHLITATGQRVTLRCSPRSGDLSVYWYQQSLDQGLQFLIQYYNGEERAKGNILERFSAQQFPDLHSELNLSSLELGDSALYFCASSVSPVRRTEAFFGQGTRLTVV.

This clonotype was observed a handful of times. V is TRBV28 and J is TRBJ1-5; D is undetermined. CDR3 length equals 13 residues. V lost 4 bases to trimming and J lost 15 bases, with 19 bases between them. CDR1 is MDHEN, CDR2 SYDVKM, per germline. The CDR3 region is CASSSPLTVNRHF. DNA for the CDR3: TGTGCCAGCAGTTCGCCATTGACGGTAAATCGGCATTTT.

This clonotype was picked up a small number of times. The V and J genes are TRBV6-6 and TRBJ2-5; D call uncertain. CDR1 and CDR2 from the germline V gene are MNHNY and SVGAGI (reference sequence). V was cut by 4 bases and J by 5 bases, with 5 bases left in between. The CDR3 runs 11 residues. DNA for the CDR3: TGTGCCAGCAGTTTTAGGGAGACCCAGTACTTC. Its translation: CASSFRETQYF.